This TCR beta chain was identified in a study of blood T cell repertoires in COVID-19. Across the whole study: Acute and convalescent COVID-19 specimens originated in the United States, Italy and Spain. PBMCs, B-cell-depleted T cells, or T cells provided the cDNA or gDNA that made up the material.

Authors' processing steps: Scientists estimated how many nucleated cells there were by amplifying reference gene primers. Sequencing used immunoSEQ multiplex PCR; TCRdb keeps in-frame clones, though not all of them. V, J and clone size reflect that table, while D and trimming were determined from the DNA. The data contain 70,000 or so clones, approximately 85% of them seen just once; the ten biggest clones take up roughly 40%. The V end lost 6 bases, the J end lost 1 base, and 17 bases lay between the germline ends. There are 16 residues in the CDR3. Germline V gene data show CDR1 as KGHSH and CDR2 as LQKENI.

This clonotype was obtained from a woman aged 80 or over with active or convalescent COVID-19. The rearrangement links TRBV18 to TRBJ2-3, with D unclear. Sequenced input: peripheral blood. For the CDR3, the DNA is TGTGCCAGCTCGACTTCCGGCGCATCAGGCACAGATACGCAGTATTTT. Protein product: CASSTSGASGTDTQYF. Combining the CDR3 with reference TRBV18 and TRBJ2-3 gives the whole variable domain NAGVMQNPRHLVRRRGQEARLRCSPMKGHSHVYWYRQLPEEGLKFMVYLQKENIIDESGMPKERFSAEFPKEGPSILRIQQVVRGDSAAYFCASSTSGASGTDTQYFGPGTRLTVL.